Below, 11 T cell receptor beta chains from the same sample are listed, as sequenced in a study of beta chain features in type 1 diabetes. The study reverse transcribed the entire isolated RNA, so it sequenced expressed TCRB transcripts. Only in-frame clones appear in the TCRdb table, and some are missing; sequencing was by immunoSEQ multiplex PCR. Among over 500,000 clones listed, roughly 15% were seen once. Sequencing used naive CD4+ T cells from blood. The receptors were gathered from a man aged 18 to 29 in good health.

Only a few counts were recorded for this clone. This chain links TRBV6-5 with TRBJ1-2, with 8 bases that match TRBD1. Germline V gives CDR1 MNHEY, CDR2 SVGAGI. With 4 bases clipped from V and 7 bases from J, the junction kept 5 bases outside the gene matches. CDR3 length: 13 amino acids. CDR3 loop: CASSLTGVVGYTF. CDR3 bases: TGTGCCAGCAGTTTGACAGGGGTTGTTGGCTACACCTTC.

The chain employs TRBV7-3 and TRBJ2-7; 9 bases line up with TRBD1. With V trimmed by 2 bases and J by 1 base, 0 bases remained unmatched. The CDR3 has 14 amino acids. Germline assignment: CDR1 SGHTA and CDR2 FQGTGA. The CDR3 DNA reads as TGTGCCAGCAGCTTAGGGACAGGGTCCTACGAGCAGTACTTC. Translated: CASSLGTGSYEQYF.

This clone has more than one count but fewer than ten. The J gene is TRBJ2-1, the V gene TRBV7-2; D possibly uses TRBD1 or TRBD2 (5 bases each). V dropped 6 bases and J dropped 0 bases, with 9 bases sitting between them. The V gene's germline CDR1 is SGHTA and CDR2 FQGNSA. CDR3 length equals 14 residues. CDR3 residues: CASRAGSSYNEQFF. In nucleotides, the CDR3 is TGTGCCAGCAGGGCAGGGAGCTCCTACAATGAGCAGTTCTTC.

The chain combines TRBV28 with TRBJ1-2; D is uncertain. CDR3 length: 13 amino acids. V was clipped by 5 bases and J by 2 bases, with 9 bases between them. CDR1 and CDR2 (germline): MDHEN, SYDVKM. The CDR3 coding sequence is TGTGCCAGCAGTGGGCGGGAAAACTATGGCTACACCTTC. Amino acids: CASSGRENYGYTF.

The table lists this clone with a few counts. The J gene is TRBJ2-7, the V gene TRBV5-1; D gene uncertain. The CDR3 runs to 14 residues. V gave up 0 bases and J gave up 1 base, with 8 bases separating them. CDR1 and CDR2 (germline): SGHRS, YFSETQ. In nucleotides, the CDR3 is TGCGCCAGCAGCTTGGCAACCAGTTCCTACGAGCAGTACTTC. Its protein product is CASSLATSSYEQYF.

The rearrangement joins TRBV7-2 to TRBJ1-5; D gene ambiguous. CDR1 and CDR2 (germline): SGHTA, FQGNSA. This CDR3 region has 15 residues. Trimming left V 5 bases short and J 7 bases short, with 18 bases between. The CDR3 DNA reads TGTGCCAGCAGCCCGGGGTCCCTAAGTCCCCAGCCCCAGCATTTT. Its protein is CASSPGSLSPQPQHF.

The chain employs TRBV5-6 and TRBJ2-7; 7 nucleotides align to TRBD1. Germline V gene sequence: CDR1 SGHDT, CDR2 YYEEEE. Unmatched junction bases numbered 16, after V lost 4 bases and J lost 0 bases. The CDR3 sequence is 18 residues long. Here the CDR3 DNA reads TGTGCCAGCAGCGGGGGACAGTTTGGGAGAGGGTTCTCCTACGAGCAGTACTTC. Translation: CASSGGQFGRGFSYEQYF.

A note on this clone: Other nucleotide sequences in the sample specify the same CDR3. The rearrangement joins TRBV7-2 to TRBJ1-1; a possible D gene is TRBD1 (5 bases). Trimming took off 2 bases at V and 2 bases at J, with 9 bases between the two ends. The CDR3 is made up of 14 amino acids. The V gene's germline CDR1 is SGHTA and CDR2 FQGNSA. DNA for the CDR3: TGTGCCAGCAGCTTAAGTAGGGGCAACACTGAAGCTTTCTTT. It is translated as CASSLSRGNTEAFF.

This clone was observed a handful of times. The chain's CDR3 is CASSPEGAAKRQHF. The CDR3 bases are TGTGCCAGCAGCCCCGAAGGGGCTGCTAAACGCCAGCATTTT. The genes are TRBV7-2 and TRBJ1-5; D may be TRBD1 (5 bases). Per germline, CDR1 SGHTA and CDR2 FQGNSA. This CDR3 contains 14 residues. V lost 5 bases, J lost 12 bases, and 20 bases lay in between.

This clone came up a few times. CDR3 sequence: CASSEEGGKLEQFF. In DNA form, the CDR3 reads TGTGCCAGCAGTGAGGAGGGCGGAAAACTCGAGCAGTTCTTC. V usage is TRBV25-1 and J usage is TRBJ2-1, with D possibly matching TRBD2 (6 bases). The germline V and J ends were trimmed by 3 bases and 10 bases, with 16 bases remaining between them. Germline CDR1 MGHDK, CDR2 SYGVNS. The CDR3 spans 14 residues.

This clone was seen only a few times. The genes are TRBV5-1 and TRBJ1-1; D may be TRBD1 (5 bases). CDR1 is SGHRS and CDR2 is YFSETQ in the germline V gene. The CDR3 spans 16 residues. V shed 3 bases and J shed 4 bases, with 19 bases lying between them. The CDR3 loop reads CASSSETGTPGTEAFF. Written as DNA, the CDR3 is TGCGCCAGCAGCTCAGAAACCGGGACCCCCGGCACTGAAGCTTTCTTT.